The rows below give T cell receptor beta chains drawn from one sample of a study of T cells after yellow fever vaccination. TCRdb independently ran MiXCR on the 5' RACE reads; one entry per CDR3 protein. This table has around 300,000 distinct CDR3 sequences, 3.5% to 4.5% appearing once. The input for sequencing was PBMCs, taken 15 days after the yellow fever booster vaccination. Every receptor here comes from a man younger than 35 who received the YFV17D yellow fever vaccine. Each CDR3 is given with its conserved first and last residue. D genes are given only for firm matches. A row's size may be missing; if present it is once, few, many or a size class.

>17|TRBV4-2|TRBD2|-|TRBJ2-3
CASSQGGSGGAGDTQYF
TGTGCCAGCAGCCAGGGGGGTAGCGGGGGGGCCGGAGATACGCAGTATTTT
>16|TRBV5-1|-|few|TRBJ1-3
CASSLGAGIAGNTIYF
TGCGCCAGCAGCTTGGGGGCAGGCATCGCTGGAAACACCATATATTTT
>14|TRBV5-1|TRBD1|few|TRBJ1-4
CASSFRQGREKLFF
TGCGCCAGCAGCTTTAGACAGGGAAGGGAAAAACTGTTTTTT
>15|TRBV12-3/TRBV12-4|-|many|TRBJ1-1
CASSPSPIMNTEAFF
TGTGCCAGCAGTCCCTCTCCCATCATGAACACTGAAGCTTTCTTT
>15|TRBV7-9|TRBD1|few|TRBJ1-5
CASSTGTGPNQPQHF
TGTGCCAGCAGTACCGGGACAGGCCCTAATCAGCCCCAGCATTTT
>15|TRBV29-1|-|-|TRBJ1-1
CSVVKRYAMNTVAFF
TGCAGCGTTGTTAAGCGTTATGCAATGAACACTGTAGCTTTCTTT
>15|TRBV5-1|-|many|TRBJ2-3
CASNLRLQDTDTQYF
TGCGCCAGCAACTTGCGTCTGCAGGACACAGATACGCAGTATTTT
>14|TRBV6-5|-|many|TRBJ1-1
CASSFLTANTEAFF
TGTGCCAGCAGTTTCCTGACAGCCAACACTGAAGCTTTCTTT
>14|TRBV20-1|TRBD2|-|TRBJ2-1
CSASSGGAYNEQFF
TGCAGTGCGAGCAGCGGGGGGGCCTACAATGAGCAGTTCTTC
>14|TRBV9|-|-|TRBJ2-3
CASSLDRFTDTQYF
TGTGCCAGCAGCCTCGATAGGTTCACAGATACGCAGTATTTT
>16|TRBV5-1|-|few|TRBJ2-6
CASSLAVGNGANVLTF
TGCGCCAGCAGCTTGGCTGTCGGGAATGGGGCCAACGTCCTGACTTTC
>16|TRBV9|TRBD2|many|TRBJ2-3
CASSARLAGDADTQYF
TGTGCCAGCAGCGCCCGACTAGCGGGGGACGCAGATACGCAGTATTTT
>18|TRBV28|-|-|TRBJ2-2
CASTPAARGETNTGELFF
TGTGCCAGCACCCCGGCCGCGAGGGGCGAAACGAACACCGGGGAGCTGTTTTTT
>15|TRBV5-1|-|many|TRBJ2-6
CASSFEPSGANVLTF
TGCGCCAGCAGCTTTGAACCCTCTGGGGCCAACGTCCTGACTTTC
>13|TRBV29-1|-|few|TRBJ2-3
CSLGGEGADTQYF
TGCAGCCTCGGGGGCGAGGGGGCAGATACGCAGTATTTT
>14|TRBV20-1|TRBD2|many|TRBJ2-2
CSASKAGTTGELFF
TGCAGTGCTAGTAAAGCGGGGACCACCGGGGAGCTGTTTTTT
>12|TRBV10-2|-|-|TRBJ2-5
CASRPGGETQYF
TGCGCCAGCAGGCCCGGGGGAGAGACCCAGTACTTC
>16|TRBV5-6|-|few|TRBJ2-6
CASSFRQGYGANVLTF
TGTGCCAGCAGCTTCAGGCAAGGGTATGGGGCCAACGTCCTGACTTTC
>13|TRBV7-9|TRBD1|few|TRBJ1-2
CASSGQGAYGYTF
TGTGCCAGCAGCGGACAGGGAGCCTATGGCTACACCTTC
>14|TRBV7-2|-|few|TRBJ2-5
CASSLVRRAETQYF
TGTGCCAGCAGCTTAGTCAGGAGGGCAGAGACCCAGTACTTC
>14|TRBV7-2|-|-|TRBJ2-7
CASSNDGVSYEQYF
TGTGCCAGCAGCAATGATGGGGTCTCCTACGAGCAGTACTTC
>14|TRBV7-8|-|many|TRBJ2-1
CASFRQGGGNEQFF
TGTGCCAGCTTCCGACAGGGTGGGGGGAATGAGCAGTTCTTC
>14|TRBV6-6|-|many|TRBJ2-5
CASSPNWGSETQYF
TGTGCCAGCAGCCCCAATTGGGGGTCAGAGACCCAGTACTTC
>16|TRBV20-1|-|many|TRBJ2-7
CSARGGIRGSSYEQYF
TGCAGTGCTAGAGGGGGGATTCGGGGCAGCTCCTACGAGCAGTACTTC
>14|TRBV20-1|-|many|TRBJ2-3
CSARAGRPISLQYF
TGCAGTGCTAGAGCCGGACGGCCGATCAGCTTGCAGTATTTT
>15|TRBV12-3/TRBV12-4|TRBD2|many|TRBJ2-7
CASREDVAGGYEQYF
TGTGCCAGCAGGGAAGATGTAGCGGGGGGGTACGAGCAGTACTTC
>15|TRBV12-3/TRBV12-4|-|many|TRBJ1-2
CASTLGEAQGYGYTF
TGTGCCAGCACCCTCGGGGAGGCCCAGGGCTATGGCTACACCTTC
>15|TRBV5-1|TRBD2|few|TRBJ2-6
CASTPGGDGANVLTF
TGCGCCAGCACCCCTGGGGGGGACGGGGCCAACGTCCTGACTTTC
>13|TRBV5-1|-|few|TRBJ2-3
CASSGISTDTQYF
TGCGCCAGCAGCGGAATTAGCACAGATACGCAGTATTTT
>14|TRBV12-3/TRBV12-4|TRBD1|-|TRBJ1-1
CDSSFADRDTEAFF
TGTGACAGCAGTTTCGCGGACAGGGACACTGAAGCTTTCTTT
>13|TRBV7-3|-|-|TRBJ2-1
CASSLDLYNEQFF
TGTGCCAGCAGCCTGGACCTATACAATGAGCAGTTCTTC
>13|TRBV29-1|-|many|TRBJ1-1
CSSGTELNTEAFF
TGCAGCTCGGGGACGGAATTGAACACTGAAGCTTTCTTT
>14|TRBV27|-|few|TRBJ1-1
CATSQRTLGTEAFF
TGTGCCACCTCCCAGAGGACGCTGGGAACTGAAGCTTTCTTT
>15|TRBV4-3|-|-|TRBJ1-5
CASSQGSAGNQPQHF
TGCGCCAGCAGCCAAGGATCCGCAGGGAACCAGCCCCAGCATTTT
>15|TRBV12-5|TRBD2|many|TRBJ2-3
CASGHLAGGRDTQYF
TGTGCTAGTGGTCATCTAGCGGGGGGACGGGATACGCAGTATTTT